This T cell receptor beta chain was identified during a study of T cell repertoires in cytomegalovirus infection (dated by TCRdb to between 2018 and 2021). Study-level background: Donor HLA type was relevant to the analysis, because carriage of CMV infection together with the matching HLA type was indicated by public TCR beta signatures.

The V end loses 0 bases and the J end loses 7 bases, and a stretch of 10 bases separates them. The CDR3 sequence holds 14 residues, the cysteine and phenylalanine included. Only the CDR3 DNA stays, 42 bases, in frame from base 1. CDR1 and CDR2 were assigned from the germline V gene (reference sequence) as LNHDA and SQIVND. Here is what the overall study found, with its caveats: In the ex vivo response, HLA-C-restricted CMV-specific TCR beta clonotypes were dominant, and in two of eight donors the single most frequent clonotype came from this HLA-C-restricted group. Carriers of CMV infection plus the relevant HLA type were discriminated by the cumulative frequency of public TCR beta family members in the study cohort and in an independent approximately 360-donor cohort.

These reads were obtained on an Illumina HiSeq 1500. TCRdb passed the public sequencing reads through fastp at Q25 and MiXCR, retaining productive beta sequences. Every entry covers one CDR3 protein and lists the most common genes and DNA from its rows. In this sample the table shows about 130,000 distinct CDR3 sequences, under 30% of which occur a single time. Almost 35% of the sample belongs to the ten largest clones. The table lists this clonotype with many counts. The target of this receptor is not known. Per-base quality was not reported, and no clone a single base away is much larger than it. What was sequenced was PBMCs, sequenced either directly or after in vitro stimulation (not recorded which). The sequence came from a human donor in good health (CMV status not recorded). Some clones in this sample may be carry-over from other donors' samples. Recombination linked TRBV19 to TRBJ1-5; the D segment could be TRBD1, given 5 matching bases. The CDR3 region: CASSIEGGGQPQHF. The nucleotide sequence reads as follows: TGTGCCAGTAGTATAGAGGGGGGAGGACAGCCCCAGCATTTT.